This T cell receptor beta chain appears in the sequencing data of a study of T-cell memory formation after mild COVID-19 (dated by TCRdb to the early 2020s). Notes on the research overall: TCR sequence clusters from the two donors were largely donor specific. In a couple of donors, T-cell clones that expanded and contracted after mild COVID-19 were followed by sequencing TCRalpha and TCRbeta repertoires longitudinally. The cohort comprised two young, previously healthy adult volunteers, one female and one male. Broader findings and caveats from the paper: Contracting CD4+ clones were found mainly in CM and EM memory subsets, while CD8+ clones were enriched in EMRA. SARS-CoV-2 specificity of the second-wave clones peaking on day 37 was not confirmed. The study included only a couple of mild cases, and larger cohorts that include severe cases with pre-infection samples were judged to be necessary. From day 15 to 85, contracting clones showed balanced CD4/CD8 phenotypes, whereas a second wave of clones that expanded from day 15 to 37 leaned towards CD4+. Some responding clones were detected in pre-infection memory, which suggested that pre-existing cross-reactive memory T cells had joined the SARS-CoV-2 response.

Ficoll-Paque density gradient centrifugation was used to isolate PBMCs. Regarding this clonotype: The specificity of this receptor is unknown. Base qualities are not recorded, but no much larger clone differs from it by a single base.

These reads were obtained on an Illumina NovaSeq 6000. TCRalpha and TCRbeta cDNA libraries were constructed by 5'RACE with constant-segment primers, with sample barcodes and unique molecular identifiers being introduced. Trizol reagent was used to extract RNA from every sample. The libraries were amplified in two PCR steps, and the second step added a second sample barcode and Illumina TruSeq adapters. Sequencing of libraries was performed on an Illumina NovaSeq with 2 x 150 bp paired-end reads. The paper's processing steps were these. The reads were demultiplexed and collapsed into UMI-guided consensus sequences using migec v1.2.7. Using mixcr v2.1.11, the UMI consensuses were aligned to TRA and TRB V and J templates and assembled into clonotypes. A clonotype was counted as expanded or contracted only when both edgeR and NoisET called the clonotype significant, with the noise models trained on biological replicates. For edgeR calls, the cutoffs were a false discovery rate-adjusted p below 0.01 and a log2 fold-change threshold of 1. As an exploratory analysis of dynamics, max-normalized trajectories of the 1000 most abundant clonotypes were examined by PCA with hierarchical clustering. The CD4 or CD8 phenotype of responding clones was assigned using the separately sequenced CD4+ and CD8+ repertoires. TCRdb ran its own pipeline on the public reads, namely fastp trimming at Q25 and MiXCR clone calling, and kept in-frame beta chains. Each CDR3 protein gets just one entry, which takes the most common genes and DNA from the rows behind it. These V and J calls originate from TCRdb's pipeline instead of the authors' own analysis. Counted in this sample were 200,000 to 250,000 distinct CDR3 sequences; roughly a tenth of them appeared once. In total, the top ten clones hold roughly a fifth of the sample.

The sequence was collected from a man in his late teens or twenties who had mild COVID-19 (a few samples of this study predate the infection). The sample titles of this study are shuffled in the database, so cell type and time point are left out; the donor was told from shared clones. Material for sequencing was PBMCs or a T cell subset sorted from them (not recorded which).

DNA sequence: TGCGCCAGCAGCTTGGTCGCGCACCCTGGGGAGCAGTACTTC. This is translated as CASSLVAHPGEQYF. The rearranged chain carries TRBV5-1 and TRBJ2-7; no D gene can be assigned with confidence. The CDR3 measures 14 amino acids from cysteine to phenylalanine. Of all the DNA, just the CDR3 is kept, 42 bases in frame from base 1. V is cut by 0 bases and J by 7 bases, and the space between the germline ends is 14 bases. CDR1 and CDR2 are read off the germline V gene as SGHRS and YFSETQ.